Included here is one T cell receptor beta chain sequence, with context. This receptor's antigen is unknown. Qualities for individual bases were not recorded, and no much larger clone is one base off. The data are from a study of control samples from healthy donors and cancer patients (dated by TCRdb to 2018 to 2020). Library method: the immunoSEQ multiplex PCR assay. In TCRdb, the immuneACCESS table is reduced to in-frame sequences with V and J assigned. These tables do not hold every clone; where another copy was compared, an unresolved V gene accounts for under half, and the others remain unexplained. The sample table records tens of thousands of clones; about 93% of these occur just once. Of the sample, less than 4.5% falls within the top ten clones. The germline ends are 0 bases apart after V is trimmed by 3 bases and J by 4 bases. Taken from the germline V gene (reference sequence), the CDR1 and CDR2 loops are LNHDA and SQIVND. CDR3 length: 11 amino acids, cysteine to phenylalanine. Only the CDR3 part of the read is kept: 33 bases, read in frame from the first base.

The chain links TRBV19 with TRBJ2-2; too little of a D gene remains to name it. The sample was blood. The TCR comes from a man younger than 45 in good health. The DNA sequence is TGTGCCAGTAGTATCACCGGGGAGCTGTTTTTT. Translated, it gives CASSITGELFF.